This T cell receptor (beta chain) was recorded in a study of blood T cell repertoires in COVID-19. Study background: The United States, Italy and Spain were the sources of the acute and convalescent COVID-19 samples. T cells, B-cell-depleted T cells, or PBMCs supplied cDNA or gDNA.

CDR3 length: 15 residues. Germline V CDR1 and CDR2: SGHVS, FQNEAQ. With V trimmed by 8 bases and J by 4 bases, 10 bases remained unmatched. The authors' processing: The authors estimated nucleated cell counts from reference gene primer amplification. Measured with immunoSEQ multiplex PCR; TCRdb has only the in-frame clones, and not every one. V, J and clone size were drawn from that table, and D and trimming were deduced from the DNA. Here the sample spans some 80,000 clones, about 83% being singletons. The sequenced sample consisted of peripheral blood. The origin of this receptor is a man between 45 and 60 years old with acute or convalescent COVID-19. V gene TRBV7-8 combines with J gene TRBJ2-7; 11 positions match TRBD2. The CDR3 DNA reads TGTGCCAGCGTATCGCTAGCGGGAGGACTGTACGAGCAGTACTTC. Translated, it gives CASVSLAGGLYEQYF.